The 22 T cell receptor beta chains below come from one sample, sequenced in a study of tumor T cells in aggressive B-cell lymphoma. The data were produced by immunoSEQ multiplex PCR, yet TCRdb's version contains in-frame clones alone and is incomplete. The sample yields fewer than 2,500 clones, 80% to 90% seen once. The sample was tumor tissue. Receptor source: an adult with diffuse large B cell lymphoma.

The chain combines TRBV4-2 with TRBJ2-1, with D possibly matching TRBD2 (5 bases). Germline assignment: CDR1 LGHNA and CDR2 YNFKEQ. CDR3 length: 15 amino acids. V gave up 0 bases and J gave up 9 bases, with 15 bases separating them. CDR3: CASSQEPNRDTEQFF. The CDR3 DNA is TGTGCCAGCAGCCAAGAACCGAATCGGGATACTGAGCAGTTCTTC.

The rearrangement uses TRBV13 and TRBJ1-2; D call uncertain. This CDR3 spans 15 amino acids. CDR1 and CDR2 from the germline V gene are PRHDT and FYEKMQ (reference sequence). Trimming took 0 bases from V and 5 from J, leaving 13 bases between them. The CDR3 is CASSLGTTQQYGYTF. DNA for the CDR3: TGTGCCAGCAGCTTAGGGACAACCCAGCAGTATGGCTACACCTTC. Full variable domain (outside the CDR3, taken from reference TRBV13 and TRBJ1-2): AAGVIQSPRHLIKEKRETATLKCYPIPRHDTVYWYQQGPGQDPQFLISFYEKMQSDKGSIPDRFSAQQFSDYHSELNMSSLELGDSALYFCASSLGTTQQYGYTFGSGTRLTVV.

This sequence joins TRBV27 and TRBJ2-1, with TRBD2 matching 7 bases. Germline V gene lookup returns CDR1 MNHEY and CDR2 SMNVEV (reference sequence). The V gene end was trimmed by 11 bases and the J gene end by 0 bases; junction bases not matched to a gene: 4. The CDR3 contains 13 residues. The CDR3 sequence is CASREGSYNEQFF. The CDR3 DNA reads TGTGCCTCCAGGGAGGGCTCCTACAATGAGCAGTTCTTC.

The gene calls are TRBV19 and TRBJ2-7; TRBD1 matches 8 bases. V shed 4 bases and J 5 bases; nucleotides not matched to a gene: 10. The CDR3 is 15 amino acids. The germline CDR1 and CDR2 sequences are LNHDA and SQIVND (reference sequence). The CDR3 nucleotides are TGTGCCAGTAGTAGTCTGGCAGGGGGCATCGACGAGCAGTACTTC. Its protein product is CASSSLAGGIDEQYF.

This chain joins TRBV5-8 and TRBJ2-3; 7 nucleotides line up with TRBD1. Germline lookup yields CDR1 SGHTS and CDR2 YDEGEE. This CDR3 is built from 17 residues. V shed 0 bases, J shed 2 bases, and the junction held 9 bases outside the gene matches. DNA of the CDR3: TGTGCCAGCAGCTTGGATACGACAGGGTTCCTCACAGATACGCAGTATTTT. It codes for CASSLDTTGFLTDTQYF.

The chain employs TRBV27 and TRBJ2-6, with D possibly matching TRBD1 (5 bases). The germline V and J ends were trimmed by 4 bases and 0 bases, with 7 bases remaining between them. CDR1 MNHEY and CDR2 SMNVEV come from the germline V gene (reference sequence). The CDR3 runs 15 residues. The CDR3 DNA reads as TGTGCCAGCAGTTCCAGGGACTCTGGGGCCAACGTCCTGACTTTC. Translated: CASSSRDSGANVLTF. Supplemented by reference TRBV27 and TRBJ2-6, the full variable domain reads EAQVTQNPRYLITVTGKKLTVTCSQNMNHEYMSWYRQDPGLGLRQIYYSMNVEVTDKGDVPEGYKVSRKEKRNFPLILESPSPNQTSLYFCASSSRDSGANVLTFGAGSRLTVL.

This clone was recorded once. V gene TRBV29-1 combines with J gene TRBJ1-1, with 8 bases lining up with TRBD1. The CDR3 length is 12 residues. The germline gives CDR1 SQVTM, CDR2 ANQGSEA. The ends lost 6 bases at V and 1 base at J; junction bases unmatched: 1. CDR3 nucleotides: TGCAGCGTCGGGACAGGGAACACTGAAGCTTTCTTT. Its translation is CSVGTGNTEAFF.

The chain has TRBV7-6 and TRBJ2-1, with D possibly TRBD2 on 5 matching bases. The CDR3 is made up of 15 amino acids. Trimming left V 0 bases short and J 4 bases short, with 10 bases between. Germline V gives CDR1 SGHVS, CDR2 FNYEAQ. DNA of the CDR3: TGTGCCAGCAGCTTAGCGGAGGCAATTTACAATGAGCAGTTCTTC. Residues: CASSLAEAIYNEQFF.

A word on this clone: The germline gene is not matched at one end of the junction; a read error may be the cause. CDR3 residues: CANSSSGTGGDTIYF. The CDR3 coding sequence is TGTGCCAACTCATCCTCCGGGACAGGGGGAGACACCATATATTTT. This chain connects TRBV18 to TRBJ1-3; 11 nucleotides align to TRBD1. Germline values: CDR1 KGHSH, CDR2 LQKENI. This CDR3 comprises 15 residues.

This clone was counted once. V gene TRBV7-2 combines with J gene TRBJ1-1, with D possibly being TRBD1 (5 bases). The CDR3 totals 15 residues. Germline V gene data show CDR1 as SGHTA and CDR2 as FQGNSA. V lost 3 bases and J lost 1, with 12 bases in between. CDR3 residues: CASSLPWGGNTEAFF. For the CDR3, the DNA is TGTGCCAGCAGCTTGCCCTGGGGGGGGAACACTGAAGCTTTCTTT.

The chain links TRBV29-1 to TRBJ1-3, with a possible D match to TRBD1 (6 bases). The CDR3 loop spans 11 amino acids. V was pared by 5 bases and J by 6 bases, with 8 bases between. Germline-derived CDR1 and CDR2 are SQVTM and ANQGSEA. CDR3 amino acids: CSVHRENTIYF. The CDR3 nucleotides read TGCAGCGTTCACAGGGAAAACACCATATATTTT.

V and J are TRBV4-1 and TRBJ2-7; weak D call: TRBD2 (7 bases). The CDR3 runs 18 residues. V was cut by 4 bases and J by 2 bases, with 24 bases left in between. The germline V gene has CDR1 MGHRA and CDR2 YSYEKL. Written as DNA, the CDR3 is TGCGCCAGCAGCCTCCTCGAAAGTAGGGGGGGAGAGGCCTACGAGCAGTACTTC. Translation: CASSLLESRGGEAYEQYF.

This clone was found a few times. V gene TRBV6-5 combines with J gene TRBJ2-7, with D possibly being TRBD2 (5 bases). Trimming stripped 5 bases from V and 4 bases from J, with 15 bases between. This CDR3 is built from 14 residues. Germline assignment: CDR1 MNHEY and CDR2 SVGAGI. CDR3 sequence reads: CASSPAGGGYEQYF. The CDR3 DNA reads TGTGCCAGCAGTCCTGCTGGAGGCGGATACGAGCAGTACTTC.

In DNA form, the CDR3 reads TGTGCCAGCAGCCCTCGGGACAGGGACGGAGAATGCGGGGAGCTGTTTTTT. It codes for CASSPRDRDGECGELFF. The chain uses TRBV21-1 and TRBJ2-2; TRBD1 is the table's D call, not checked against the DNA. TRBV21-1 is a documented pseudogene. The CDR3 covers 17 residues.

The rearrangement uses TRBV6-1 and TRBJ1-1, with TRBD1 identical over 9 bases. J gave up 5 bases and V 7 bases, and 2 bases lay outside the gene matches. The germline gives CDR1 MNHNS, CDR2 SASEGT. The CDR3 sequence is 12 residues long. CDR3 coding DNA: TGTGCCAGCAACAGGGGGCAAACTGAAGCTTTCTTT. Translated, it gives CASNRGQTEAFF.

The rearrangement joins TRBV11-2 to TRBJ2-3; 8 nucleotides match TRBD1. Germline CDR1 and CDR2: SGHAT and FQNNGV. Trimming took 5 bases from V and 2 from J; bases not matched to a gene: 6. There are 15 residues in the CDR3. CDR3 bases: TGTGCCAGCAGCCACGGGACAGGCATCACAGATACGCAGTATTTT. As protein: CASSHGTGITDTQYF.

In this sample, this clone turned up once. The gene calls are TRBV7-3 and TRBJ1-1; D perhaps matches TRBD1 (6 bases). Germline CDR1 is SGHTA and CDR2 is FQGTGA. V was pared by 5 bases and J by 7 bases, with 14 bases between. The CDR3 totals 13 residues. The CDR3 loop is CASSPTGLGEAFF. As DNA, the CDR3 is TGTGCCAGCAGCCCTACAGGGTTGGGTGAAGCTTTCTTT.

The table lists this clone with a count of one. V is TRBV6-5 and J is TRBJ2-3; 7 nucleotides line up with TRBD1. This CDR3 is 15 amino acids long. The germline gives CDR1 MNHEY, CDR2 SVGAGI. With V trimmed by 6 bases and J by 0 bases, 6 bases remained unmatched. In nucleotides, the CDR3 is TGTGCCAGCAGCCACGCGACAGGGAGCACAGATACGCAGTATTTT. Translating gives CASSHATGSTDTQYF.

This clone was recorded once. The CDR3 sequence: CASSRTSGNLNNEQFF. CDR3 nucleotides: TGTGCCAGCAGCCGGACTAGCGGGAATCTAAACAATGAGCAGTTCTTC. This rearrangement joins TRBV14 to TRBJ2-1; 12 bases map to TRBD2. The CDR3 runs 16 residues. Unmatched junction bases numbered 6, after V lost 4 bases and J lost 5 bases. Per germline, CDR1 SGHDN and CDR2 FVKESK.

The chain links TRBV5-1 to TRBJ2-5, with 7 bases identical to TRBD1. This CDR3 is built from 17 residues. CDR1 is SGHRS and CDR2 is YFSETQ in the germline V gene. V shed 0 bases, J shed 3 bases, and the junction held 11 bases outside the gene matches. DNA of the CDR3: TGCGCCAGCAGCTTGGCCACCTCGACAGGGCCTAAAGAGACCCAGTACTTC. The encoded protein is CASSLATSTGPKETQYF.

This clone was counted between two and nine times. J is TRBJ2-5 and V is TRBV5-4; D gene ambiguous. This CDR3 is 13 amino acids long. V was trimmed by 0 bases and J by 5 bases, leaving 8 bases between them. Germline V gene data show CDR1 as SGHNT and CDR2 as YYREEE (reference sequence). CDR3 sequence (DNA): TGTGCCAGCAGCTTGGGCCCCGGGGAGACCCAGTACTTC. Translating it yields CASSLGPGETQYF.

The table lists this clone with a few counts. This rearrangement joins TRBV10-3 to TRBJ1-3, with unresolved D. The CDR3 totals 15 residues. The V gene lost 0 bases and the J gene lost 0 bases, with 6 bases spanning the gap. Germline-derived CDR1 and CDR2 are ENHRY and SYGVKD. The CDR3 spells CAISESYNSGNTIYF. DNA for the CDR3: TGTGCCATCAGTGAGTCGTACAACTCTGGAAACACCATATATTTT.